The entry below gives a single T cell receptor (beta chain) sequence along with its context. Its antigen remains unidentified. The data originate from a study of metastatic and nonmetastatic thyroid tumors. Study summary: Repertoires from blood and tumor or nodule tissue of malignant and benign thyroid patients were compared.

Regarding the study as a whole: According to reports, the diversity of TCR beta was significantly higher in malignant thyroid tumors than in benign nodules, and this held in both blood and tumor samples.

Original data processing: A distant-metastasis classifier for papillary thyroid cancer was built using CDR3 differences across clinicopathological groups. Using MiXCR, TCRdb reanalyzed the PCR reads. TCRdb's processing, not the study's, gives the V and J calls here. The table has about 33,000 clones, over 15% seen once. Each patient went into thyroid surgery without having received any treatment. CDR1 is SGHVS, CDR2 FQNEAQ, per germline. The CDR3 is 15 residues long. The germline V and J ends were trimmed by 1 base and 5 bases, with 14 bases remaining between them. The rearrangement links TRBV7-8 to TRBJ1-2; weak D call: TRBD1 (6 bases). This clonotype was sampled from a female donor with papillary thyroid cancer or a benign thyroid nodule (not recorded which). Some clones in this sample may be carry-over from other donors' samples. Sequenced: blood. In DNA form, the CDR3 reads TGTGCCAGCAGCTTAGTGGGGGGACATACTTATGGCTACACCTTC. It is translated as CASSLVGGHTYGYTF.